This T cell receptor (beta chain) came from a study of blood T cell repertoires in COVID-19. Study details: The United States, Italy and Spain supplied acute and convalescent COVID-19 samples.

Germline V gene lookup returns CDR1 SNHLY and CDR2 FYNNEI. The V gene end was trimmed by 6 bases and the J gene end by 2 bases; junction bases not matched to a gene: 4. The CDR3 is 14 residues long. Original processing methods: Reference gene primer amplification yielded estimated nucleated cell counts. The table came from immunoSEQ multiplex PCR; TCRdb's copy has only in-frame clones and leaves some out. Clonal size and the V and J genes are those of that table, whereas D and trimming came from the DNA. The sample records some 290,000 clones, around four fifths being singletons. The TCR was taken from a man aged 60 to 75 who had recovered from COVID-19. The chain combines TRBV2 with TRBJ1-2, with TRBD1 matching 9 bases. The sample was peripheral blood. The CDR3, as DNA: TGTGCCAGCAGAAGGGACAGGGTGAACTATGGCTACACCTTC. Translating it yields CASRRDRVNYGYTF.